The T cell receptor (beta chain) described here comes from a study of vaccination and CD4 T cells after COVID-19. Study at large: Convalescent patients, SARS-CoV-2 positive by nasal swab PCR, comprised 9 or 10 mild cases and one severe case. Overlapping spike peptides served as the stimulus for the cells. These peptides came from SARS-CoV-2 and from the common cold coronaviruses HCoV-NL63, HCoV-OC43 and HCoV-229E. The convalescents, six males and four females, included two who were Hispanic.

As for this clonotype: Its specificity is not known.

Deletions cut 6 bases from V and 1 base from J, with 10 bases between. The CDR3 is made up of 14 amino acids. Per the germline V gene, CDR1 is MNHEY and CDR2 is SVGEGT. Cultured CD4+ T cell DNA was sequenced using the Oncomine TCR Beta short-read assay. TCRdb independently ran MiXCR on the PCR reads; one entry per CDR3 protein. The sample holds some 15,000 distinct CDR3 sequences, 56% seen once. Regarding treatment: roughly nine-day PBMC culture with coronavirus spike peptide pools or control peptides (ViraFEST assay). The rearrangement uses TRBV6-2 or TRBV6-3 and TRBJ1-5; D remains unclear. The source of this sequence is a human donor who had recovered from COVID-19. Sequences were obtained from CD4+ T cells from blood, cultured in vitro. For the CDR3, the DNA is TGTGCCAGCAGGGGCACATCGAGCAATCAGCCCCAGCATTTT. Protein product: CASRGTSSNQPQHF.